This T cell receptor beta chain comes out of a study of cytomegalovirus exposure and HLA in healthy donors (dated by TCRdb to 2015 to 2018). About the full investigation: An earlier analysis of several hundred of the donors reported 250 to 300 Gb of sequence data and 117 million unique TCR beta sequences obtained from around 180 million T cells. A later analysis re-examined previously published TCR beta repertoires from 600 to 700 donors and added high-resolution HLA genotyping to investigate patterns of TCR occurrence. Across 300 to 500 genotyped donors of the cohort, an average of roughly 200,000 unique TCR beta nucleotide sequences per donor were sequenced, and 15% to 20% of those sequences were non-productive. Because of strong linkage in the cohort, roughly five DR-DQ haplotypes were treated as single units for association and clustering. All discovery cohort repertoires had been generated using a single sequencing platform. The study profiled the T cell repertoires of around 700 subjects by immunosequencing and related them to cytomegalovirus serostatus. In a later genetic analysis, genome-wide SNP genotypes for about 55% of the roughly 700 donors were used, and that subset was treated as a discovery cohort. Alongside the repertoire data, information on donor age, sex, ethnicity and CMV serostatus was compiled. A separate validation cohort of roughly 120 different subjects was used in addition to the approximately 670-subject first cohort. The later analysis used no new phenotypic data to find candidate immune exposures, relying instead on TCR beta sequences and their occurrence across donors. Of the 398 genotyped donors, 65% to 90% fell in the genetic ancestry cluster associated with self-reported Caucasian donors. HLA typing included class I and class II loci at four-digit resolution. The study combined high-throughput TCR immunosequencing, statistical association of individual TCRs with disease status, and machine learning to predict cytomegalovirus infection status. To decide whether each TCR beta V gene segment behaved as functional or pseudogenic, an earlier analysis of some 600 of the donors relied on high-throughput TCR beta sequencing. Approximately 300 gigabases of sequencing data and 70 million to 95 million unique TCR sequences made up an early release that covered approximately 700 HLA-typed donors. The aim of the study was to test whether cataloging public T cell receptors could identify signatures of past pathogen exposure. The number of donors typed differed by locus, with roughly 620-630 for A, B, C, DRB1 and DQB1, roughly 520 for DQA1, approximately 570 for DPA1, and 450 to 480 for DPB1.

The cohort was made up of 650 to 700 healthy bone marrow donors. At the time of sampling, every cohort member was nominally healthy, though immune exposures that went unrecorded were likely present. The donor tested CMV seronegative, placing the donor among the 350 or so seronegative members of the cohort. Each donor provided a peripheral blood sample, and peripheral blood mononuclear cells were used for TCR beta sequencing. Genomic DNA was extracted from the blood cell samples with the Qiagen DNeasy Blood Extraction Kit. What the study reported, not specific to this receptor: Across donors, most TCR sequences were observed very rarely, whereas some public TCRs were present in many individuals. A group of highly shared sequence variants was considered likely to be a technical artifact of the sequencing pipeline. Strong co-occurrence of HLA alleles, especially DR and DQ, made assigning TCR associations to individual alleles difficult. A few of the identified cytomegalovirus-associated TCR beta chains were confirmed in vitro to be specific for cytomegalovirus antigens. Specific HLA alleles were associated with 16,951 TCR beta sequences at a false discovery rate of 0.05 in a later analysis. Broadly in line with IMGT annotations, most TCR beta V segments showed up in productive rearrangements about 87% or about 30% of the time in an earlier analysis of several hundred of the donors. A further reported finding was that TCR beta sequences accurately predicted the HLA-A and HLA-B alleles for most subjects in the first cohort. For the cohort, immune exposure information was limited to CMV serostatus. According to a later analysis, TCR association rates differed among HLA loci, with DRB1 alleles showing the most associated TCRs and HLA-C alleles showing the fewest. In both the original and validation cohorts, the classifier was reported to diagnose cytomegalovirus status with high specificity and sensitivity. A later genetic analysis reported fewer N-insertions in productive TCRs among donors in an Asian-associated ancestry cluster than the roughly 620-donor mean. Most CMV-associated TCR beta chains appeared to be HLA-restricted in a later analysis, and the HLA associations seemed to be driven largely by CMV exposure. The authors suggested that the approach could potentially be generalized to other disease states and immunological phenotypes. Roughly 15 rarely observed V segments, including chromosome 9 orphons, were excluded from the earlier analysis of about 500 of the donors because counts were too low. Linkage disequilibrium might explain the correlated functional status among segregating V segments, but an unknown experimental factor could not be excluded. In a later genetic analysis, a missense DCLRE1C variant was associated with V-gene and J-gene trimming of TCR beta chains, and the association was replicated in an independent cohort. The cohort was sequenced for TCR beta chains only, and without alpha or paired-chain data the features that could be detected were limited. The study gave a list of 150 to 200 TCR beta chains associated with cytomegalovirus. Because the 87-base-pair reads could not distinguish some IMGT-functional V segments, including TRBV6-2 and TRBV6-3, those segments were excluded. In a later analysis, HLA-associated TCR beta chains showed more clonal expansion and lower generation probabilities than non-associated chains that were equally common. Presence/absence analyses assumed roughly uniform sequencing depth across donors, an assumption that may not hold. Because HLA typing was missing for some donors at each locus, association tests included only the typed subset. In a later analysis, several top co-occurrence clusters were reported to appear linked to parvovirus B19, influenza, CMV and Epstein-Barr virus.

From the cysteine through the phenylalanine, the CDR3 covers 18 amino acids. Of all the DNA, just the CDR3 is kept, 54 bases in frame from base 1. The germline V end is reduced by 3 bases and the J end by 4 bases; junction bases left unmatched: 14. CDR1 MNHEY and CDR2 SMNVEV are derived from the germline V gene (reference sequence). The library was prepared using the immunoSEQ multiplex PCR assay. For the multiplex PCR, a mixture combining 60 forward primers for TCR Vbeta segments and 13 reverse primers for TCR Jbeta segments was used. Amplification of the CDR3 region of rearranged TCR beta genes was performed with a multiplex PCR assay on genomic DNA. The amplified TCR beta libraries were sequenced on the Illumina HiSeq System as 87-base-pair reads. Processing in the source paper ran as follows. Across the 500 to 750 repertoires, a later analysis counted about 81 million unique TCR beta chains, roughly 11 million of which were shared by at least two donors. Raw reads were error-corrected and collapsed into unique sequences by a nearest-neighbor algorithm in which closely related sequences were merged to remove PCR and sequencing errors. Alignment of CDR3 sequences to IMGT reference sequences was used to assign V, D and J gene segments. For a sequence to be retained, a match of at least six nucleotides to both a V gene segment and a J gene segment was required. Rearrangements were classified as productive when the CDR3 lacked stop codons and remained in frame with V and J, and all other rearrangements were classified as non-productive. Following IMGT convention, CDR3 was defined as the stretch from the second conserved V-encoded cysteine up to the conserved J-encoded phenylalanine. The earlier analysis of some 600 of the donors excluded sequences that lacked an unambiguous match to a single V gene segment. An earlier analysis of 587 of the donors classified V segments as functional when productive rearrangements were above 56.7% and as segregating when the standard deviation between donors was above 5%. To diagnose cytomegalovirus status from the catalog of TCR beta chain sequences, a statistical classification framework was built. In a later analysis, V and J genes were assigned by comparing TCR nucleotide sequences against IMGT/GENE-DB human TR gene sequences. The TCRdist pipeline was used in a later analysis to assign CDR3 sequences and most-parsimonious VDJ recombination scenarios. In a later analysis, every TCR beta chain was defined by the combination of its CDR3 amino acid sequence and its V-gene family, and reads without a unique V-gene family were dropped. As a way to deal with suspected cross-contamination and a sequencing artifact, a later analysis dropped hundreds of nucleotide sequences that were highly shared and had low generation probability. For each public chain, a later analysis derived a clonal expansion index from normalized ranks of inferred template counts within each repertoire. In a later analysis, generation probabilities were computed with a VDJ recombination model fitted to out-of-frame rearrangements, and the resulting probabilities were checked against IGoR. Hypergeometric tests were used in a later analysis to score TCR-TCR, TCR-HLA and TCR-CMV co-occurrence, with a repertoire-size bias correction applied to the TCR pairs. A later analysis estimated false discovery rates by permuting HLA or CMV assignments 20 times. In a later analysis, co-occurring TCRs were grouped with DBSCAN, and TCRdist sequence similarity was added when clustering was performed within HLA-allele-positive subsets. Repertoires with fewer than 30,000 or more than 120,000 public chains were left out of co-occurrence clustering, as were five repertoires with anomalous nucleotide sharing. The immuneACCESS repertoire file appears here via TCRdb, limited to in-frame rearrangements. These files lack a portion of the clones; in checked studies, under half of the deficit traces to unresolved V genes, and the cause of the others is not known. The V and J calls and clone size are taken from that table; D and trimming were inferred from the DNA. The sample includes about 180,000 clones, with approximately 88% observed a single time. The top ten clones comprise more than 1% of the sample.

Remarks on this clone: The antigen this receptor binds is unknown. Within one base of it there is no much larger clone, and no base qualities were kept.

The clonotype comes from a boy younger than 10 in good health and CMV-seronegative. The rearrangement combines TRBV27 with TRBJ2-1; the central 8 bases match TRBD2. Sample: PBMCs. The nucleotides are TGTGCCAGCAGTTTTGGAGGACTAGCAGCCCCGAATTACAATGAGCAGTTCTTC. The resulting protein is CASSFGGLAAPNYNEQFF.